The 27 T cell receptor beta chains listed next were all sequenced from one sample in a study of Ad26.COV2.S vaccination and SARS-CoV-2 variants (dated by TCRdb to the early 2020s). According to the study, the label for this sample's treatment or condition signals: approximately 18 received Ad26.COV2.S at low or high dose, single or two shots; a few received placebo; per-sample allocation not given. For vaccine and placebo recipients, the sequenced repertoires came from samples collected on day 63 after the first injection. The receptor library was made with the immunoSEQ multiplex PCR assay. Not all clones reach the TCRdb copy of this immuneACCESS table, which keeps in-frame sequences only. Checked studies attribute under half of the gap to unresolved V genes and leave the rest unexplained. This sample gives a few hundred thousand clones in total; about 92% of them show up just once. Less than 4.5% of the sample goes to the ten largest clones.

The sample was peripheral blood, taken in a trial of Ad26.COV2.S vaccine versus placebo. The source is a person between 18 and 60 years old who received the Ad26.COV2.S COVID-19 vaccine or a placebo.

V usage is TRBV5-6 and J usage is TRBJ2-7, with 7 positions matching TRBD1. V was pared by 2 bases and J by 0 bases, with 2 bases of the junction left unmatched. The germline V gene has CDR1 SGHDT and CDR2 YYEEEE. This CDR3 is 14 amino acids long. This CDR3 is CASSFGTDSYEQYF. CDR3 in DNA: TGTGCCAGCAGCTTCGGGACAGACTCCTACGAGCAGTACTTC.

V is TRBV2 and J is TRBJ2-4; D call uncertain. V lost 4 bases, J lost 0 bases, and 4 bases lay in between. CDR1 SNHLY and CDR2 FYNNEI come from the germline V gene. This CDR3 contains 13 residues. The CDR3: CASSALAKNIQYF. As DNA, the CDR3 is TGTGCCAGCAGTGCTCTAGCCAAAAACATTCAGTACTTC.

The chain carries TRBV29-1 and TRBJ2-7, with a tentative D call TRBD1 (6 bases). V dropped 5 bases and J dropped 2 bases, with 16 bases sitting between them. CDR1 SQVTM and CDR2 ANQGSEA come from the germline V gene. CDR3 size: 14 residues. CDR3: CSVTPGTPPYEQYF. The CDR3 DNA follows: TGCAGCGTTACCCCCGGGACACCTCCCTACGAGCAGTACTTC.

The V gene is TRBV5-1, the J gene TRBJ2-1; D call uncertain. Trimming removed 0 bases at V and 6 bases at J, with 13 bases between. The CDR3 contains 15 residues. Germline loops: CDR1 SGHRS, CDR2 YFSETQ. The CDR3 loop is CASSLEDRESNEQFF. For the CDR3, the DNA is TGCGCCAGCAGCTTGGAGGATCGAGAGTCCAATGAGCAGTTCTTC.

The chain uses TRBV10-3 and TRBJ2-2, with D perhaps being TRBD1 or TRBD2 (5 bases each). CDR3 length equals 14 residues. Germline loops: CDR1 ENHRY, CDR2 SYGVKD. The germline V and J ends were trimmed by 8 bases and 1 base, with 11 bases remaining between them. The CDR3 spells CAIGGRGNTGELFF. The DNA for the CDR3 is TGTGCCATCGGGGGAAGGGGGAACACCGGGGAGCTGTTTTTT.

The V and J genes are TRBV11-1 and TRBJ2-7; 8 bases are shared with TRBD1. Per germline, CDR1 SGHAT and CDR2 FQDESV (reference sequence). V lost 5 bases and J lost 3; bases outside the gene matches: 3. This CDR3 region has 13 residues. Written as DNA, the CDR3 is TGTGCCAGCAGCCGGGACAGGAGCTACGAGCAGTACTTC. Translating gives CASSRDRSYEQYF.

The rearrangement joins TRBV7-9 to TRBJ2-2; 9 bases are shared with TRBD2. Germline CDR1 reads SEHNR; CDR2 reads FQNEAQ (reference sequence). This CDR3 is 17 amino acids long. V lost 3 bases to trimming and J lost 6 bases; unmatched junction nucleotides: 11. Here the CDR3 DNA reads TGTGCCAGCAGCTTTCCTACCGGGACTAGCTCTTCCGGGGAGCTGTTTTTT. Protein product: CASSFPTGTSSSGELFF.

This sequence joins TRBV20-1 and TRBJ1-5, with unresolved D. The CDR3 consists of 13 residues. Trimming took 6 bases from V and 5 from J, leaving 14 bases between them. Germline V gives CDR1 DFQATT, CDR2 SNEGSKA (reference sequence). CDR3 protein: CSASRGRDQPQHF. The CDR3 DNA is TGCAGTGCAAGTAGAGGTAGGGATCAGCCCCAGCATTTT.

The rearrangement joins TRBV25-1 to TRBJ1-2, with D hard to call. Germline CDR1 and CDR2: MGHDK and SYGVNS. The CDR3 is made up of 13 amino acids. Trimming cost V 3 bases and J 3 bases, with 8 bases left between them. CDR3 residues: CASSDRQDYGYTF. Here the CDR3 DNA reads TGTGCCAGCAGTGATCGTCAGGACTATGGCTACACCTTC.

V usage is TRBV7-9 and J usage is TRBJ1-1, with D unclear. Trimming shortened V by 2 bases and J by 8 bases, and 12 bases separated the two germline ends. The CDR3 is 13 amino acids. CDR1 SEHNR and CDR2 FQNEAQ come from the germline V gene (reference sequence). CDR3 sequence: CASSLNSLTEAFF. The DNA for the CDR3 is TGTGCCAGCAGCTTAAATTCTCTAACCGAAGCTTTCTTT.

The chain is built from TRBV27 and TRBJ2-1; TRBD2 agrees at 10 bases. The V segment lost 5 bases and the J segment 4 bases; nucleotides outside the gene matches: 11. This CDR3 contains 17 residues. The germline CDR1 and CDR2 sequences are MNHEY and SMNVEV (reference sequence). The CDR3 bases are TGTGCCAGCAGTCGAACTACCGGGACTAGCGTGTACAATGAGCAGTTCTTC. It is translated as CASSRTTGTSVYNEQFF.

The chain has TRBV4-3 and TRBJ1-3; 9 nucleotides match TRBD1. From germline, CDR1 is LGHNA and CDR2 YSLEER. CDR3 length: 15 amino acids. Trimming took 3 bases from V and 1 from J; bases not matched to a gene: 1. The CDR3 loop reads CASSQGTGSGNTIYF. In DNA, the CDR3 is TGCGCCAGCAGCCAGGGGACAGGGTCTGGAAACACCATATATTTT.

This chain uses TRBV7-6 with TRBJ2-3; TRBD2 agrees at 11 bases. CDR1 is SGHVS and CDR2 is FNYEAQ in the germline V gene. This CDR3 has 16 amino acids. Germline trimming cut 5 bases from V and 8 bases from J; bases unmatched to any gene: 12. CDR3: CASSRGTSGSWATQYF. In nucleotides, the CDR3 is TGTGCCAGCAGCAGGGGAACTAGCGGGAGTTGGGCTACGCAGTATTTT.

The V gene is TRBV5-6, the J gene TRBJ2-7; TRBD1 matches at 12 bases. The trim removed 0 bases at V and 6 bases at J, leaving 4 bases unmatched. This CDR3 is built from 15 residues. Germline values: CDR1 SGHDT, CDR2 YYEEEE. CDR3 coding DNA: TGTGCCAGCAGCTTGGAGGGACAGGGGGCGGGCGAGCAGTACTTC. It codes for CASSLEGQGAGEQYF.

V and J are TRBV13 and TRBJ2-1; 9 nucleotides align to TRBD2. Germline-derived CDR1 and CDR2 are PRHDT and FYEKMQ (reference sequence). Trimming took 6 bases from V and 13 from J; bases not matched to a gene: 16. This CDR3 contains 15 residues. Written as DNA, the CDR3 is TGTGCCAGCAGTTCCCGAGGGCTAGCGGGGTGGGCACAGTTCTTC. This encodes CASSSRGLAGWAQFF.

V is TRBV2 and J is TRBJ2-1; no clear D. The CDR3 is made up of 15 amino acids. CDR1 and CDR2 from the germline V gene are SNHLY and FYNNEI. V lost 0 bases to trimming and J lost 4 bases, with 10 bases between them. The CDR3 DNA is TGTGCCAGCAGTGAAGCTGTACAGCCATACAATGAGCAGTTCTTC. The encoded protein is CASSEAVQPYNEQFF.

This chain links TRBV15 with TRBJ2-6, with D perhaps matching TRBD1 (6 bases). From germline, CDR1 is LNHNV and CDR2 YYDKDF (reference sequence). The CDR3 consists of 18 residues. Trimming removed 1 base at V and 2 bases at J, with 15 bases between. The CDR3 bases are TGTGCCACCAGCAGAGCACCAGTGGACAGCGCTGGGGCCAACGTCCTGACTTTC. Protein product: CATSRAPVDSAGANVLTF.

V gene TRBV19 combines with J gene TRBJ2-7; D gene ambiguous. Germline CDR1 and CDR2: LNHDA and SQIVND (reference sequence). CDR3 length equals 14 residues. Trimming removed 3 bases at V and 5 bases at J, with 14 bases between. Here the CDR3 reads CASSMLIGMNEQYF. The CDR3 region has the DNA TGTGCCAGTAGTATGCTGATCGGTATGAACGAGCAGTACTTC. Variable domain in full (rest from reference TRBV19 and TRBJ2-7): DGGITQSPKYLFRKEGQNVTLSCEQNLNHDAMYWYRQDPGQGLRLIYYSQIVNDFQKGDIAEGYSVSREKKESFPLTVTSAQKNPTAFYLCASSMLIGMNEQYFGPGTRLTVT.

The chain joins TRBV28 to TRBJ2-7; D is possibly TRBD2 (6 bases). The CDR3 has 16 amino acids. CDR1 is MDHEN and CDR2 is SYDVKM in the germline V gene. V lost 3 bases and J lost 0, with 15 bases in between. The CDR3 here is CASSFPRRTTSYEQYF. The CDR3 bases are TGTGCCAGCAGTTTTCCCCGGCGGACTACCTCCTACGAGCAGTACTTC. Full variable domain (missing parts from reference TRBV28 and TRBJ2-7): DVKVTQSSRYLVKRTGEKVFLECVQDMDHENMFWYRQDPGLGLRLIYFSYDVKMKEKGDIPEGYSVSREKKERFSLILESASTNQTSMYLCASSFPRRTTSYEQYFGPGTRLTVT.

The rearrangement uses TRBV3-1 (or the pseudogene TRBV3-2) and TRBJ2-4, with D possibly being TRBD2 (5 bases). CDR3 size: 12 residues. The germline V and J ends were trimmed by 3 bases and 5 bases, with 5 bases remaining between them. In germline, CDR1 is LGHDT, CDR2 YNNKEL (reference sequence). CDR3 sequence (DNA): TGTGCCAGCAGCCAGGAGGAAAACATTCAGTACTTC. Protein sequence: CASSQEENIQYF.

The chain couples TRBV11-1 to TRBJ1-1, with D perhaps matching TRBD1 (5 bases). Germline values: CDR1 SGHAT, CDR2 FQDESV (reference sequence). V shed 5 bases and J shed 0 bases, with 13 bases lying between them. CDR3 size: 15 residues. As DNA, the CDR3 is TGTGCCAGCAGCCGCTTTCGGGGGGTGAACACTGAAGCTTTCTTT. Translation gives CASSRFRGVNTEAFF. Using reference TRBV11-1 and TRBJ1-1 for the parts outside the CDR3, the full variable domain is EAEVAQSPRYKITEKSQAVAFWCDPISGHATLYWYRQILGQGPELLVQFQDESVVDDSQLPKDRFSAERLKGVDSTLKIQPAELGDSAMYLCASSRFRGVNTEAFFGQGTRLTVV.

This chain joins TRBV4-3 and TRBJ2-1; 11 positions agree with TRBD2. V was pared by 1 base and J by 7 bases, with 6 bases of the junction left unmatched. CDR3 size: 16 residues. Looked up from germline, CDR1 is LGHNA and CDR2 is YSLEER. CDR3 protein: CASSQGASGRLNEQFF. The CDR3 nucleotides read TGCGCCAGCAGCCAAGGGGCTAGCGGGAGGTTAAATGAGCAGTTCTTC.

V and J are TRBV7-9 and TRBJ2-5, with 8 bases that match TRBD1. This CDR3 is 16 amino acids long. Per the germline V gene, CDR1 is SEHNR and CDR2 is FQNEAQ (reference sequence). The J segment lost 4 bases and the V segment lost 5 bases, leaving 12 bases of the junction unmatched. CDR3 region: CASSPPLGQVTETQYF. The CDR3 nucleotides read TGTGCCAGCAGCCCTCCTTTGGGACAGGTAACAGAGACCCAGTACTTC.

CDR3 loop: CASSPLGTSGRVEQFF. CDR3 nucleotides: TGTGCCAGCTCGCCCCTCGGGACTAGCGGTAGGGTTGAGCAGTTCTTC. V is TRBV18 and J is TRBJ2-1; 11 bases fit TRBD2. Germline-derived CDR1 and CDR2 are KGHSH and LQKENI. The CDR3 extends over 16 amino acids. After removal of 6 bases from V and 9 bases from J, the junction contained 13 bases not matched to a gene.

J is TRBJ1-4 and V is TRBV7-8; no reliable D call. The CDR3 extends over 11 amino acids. Between the trimmed V and J ends, which lost 5 bases and 8 bases, there was a span of 6 bases. Germline CDR1 reads SGHVS; CDR2 reads FQNEAQ. The CDR3 nucleotides read TGTGCCAGCAGCGCACAGGAAAAACTGTTTTTT. Amino acids: CASSAQEKLFF.

Turning to this clone: One base away lies a much larger clone, so this may be a sequencing read error. This sequence joins TRBV12-3 or TRBV12-4 and TRBJ1-1; possibly TRBD1 for D (5 bases). V dropped 5 bases and J dropped 3 bases, with 7 bases sitting between them. The CDR3 is 12 residues long. In DNA form, the CDR3 reads TGTGCCAGCAGTCCAGGGCACACTGAAGCTTTCTTT. Its protein product is CASSPGHTEAFF.

DNA for the CDR3: TGTGCCAGCAGTGAATCGTGGTTGGATGGCTACACCTTC. As protein: CASSESWLDGYTF. The chain recombines TRBV2 with TRBJ1-2; D gene unclear. V lost 2 bases and J lost 6, with 10 bases in between. The CDR3 is 13 amino acids. Germline lookup yields CDR1 SNHLY and CDR2 FYNNEI.